Shown below are 28 T cell receptor beta chains from a single sample sequenced in a study of shared clonotypes between healthy human individuals. Clones were sequenced by immunoSEQ multiplex PCR, and TCRdb holds only the in-frame ones, with some missing. In the table there are some 2,400,000 clones, approximately 94% of which are singletons. Sequenced input: naive CD4+ T cells sorted from blood. Subset specified: CD45RA+ positively selected. The receptors originated from a man aged 18-30 years in good health.

The chain carries TRBV25-1 and TRBJ1-6; D gene unclear. The V end lost 2 bases, the J end lost 10 bases, and 12 bases lay between the germline ends. This CDR3 contains 14 residues. The germline CDR1 and CDR2 sequences are MGHDK and SYGVNS. The CDR3 loop is CASSEEGYRSPLHF. CDR3 coding DNA: TGTGCCAGCAGTGAAGAAGGGTACCGATCACCCCTCCACTTT.

The table lists this clone with a count of one. The chain recombines TRBV18 with TRBJ2-5; 9 nucleotides match TRBD2. The CDR3 sequence is 17 residues long. The germline V gene has CDR1 KGHSH and CDR2 LQKENI. V trimming: 8 bases; J trimming: 2 bases; junction bases outside the gene matches: 15. The CDR3 DNA sequence: TGTGCCAGCCGACGAGGTAGCGGGAGTGTGGGACAAGAGACCCAGTACTTC. This gives the protein CASRRGSGSVGQETQYF.

This chain links TRBV5-1 with TRBJ2-3; TRBD2 aligns across 10 bases. The J segment lost 3 bases and the V segment lost 3 bases, leaving 13 bases of the junction unmatched. The V gene's germline CDR1 is SGHRS and CDR2 YFSETQ. The CDR3 sequence is 18 residues long. The CDR3 nucleotides are TGCGCCAGCAGCTCCGGAAGGCTAGCGGGAGTGGTAACAGATACGCAGTATTTT. It codes for CASSSGRLAGVVTDTQYF.

Here the CDR3 DNA reads TGTGCCAGCAGCTTAGACTTAAATGAAAAACTGTTTTTT. Translated: CASSLDLNEKLFF. The rearrangement joins TRBV5-4 to TRBJ1-4; no definite D call. V was trimmed by 2 bases and J by 5 bases, leaving 7 bases between them. The CDR3 is made up of 13 amino acids. The germline V gene has CDR1 SGHNT and CDR2 YYREEE (reference sequence).

The chain has TRBV28 and TRBJ2-7; a possible D gene is TRBD2 (5 bases). Deletions cut 2 bases from V and 2 bases from J, with 7 bases between. Germline V gene sequence: CDR1 MDHEN, CDR2 SYDVKM. There are 13 residues in the CDR3. In DNA form, the CDR3 reads TGTGCCAGCAGTTTAGCCGGGACCTACGAGCAGTACTTC. It is translated as CASSLAGTYEQYF.

The J gene is TRBJ1-6, the V gene TRBV6-1; D might be TRBD1 (6 bases). V was pared by 9 bases and J by 10 bases, with 19 bases between. In germline, CDR1 is MNHNS, CDR2 SASEGT. The CDR3 sequence is 14 residues long. The CDR3 protein is CASTGTYKGSPLHF. As DNA, the CDR3 is TGTGCCAGTACAGGGACTTATAAGGGATCACCCCTCCACTTT.

The chain combines TRBV5-4 with TRBJ1-1, with 10 bases fitting TRBD1. CDR1 and CDR2 (germline): SGHNT, YYREEE (reference sequence). The J segment lost 0 bases and the V segment lost 4 bases, leaving 6 bases of the junction unmatched. The CDR3 sequence is 16 residues long. The CDR3 nucleotides read TGTGCCAGCAGCCCGACGGACAGGGGGATGAACACTGAAGCTTTCTTT. Translating it yields CASSPTDRGMNTEAFF. Looking up the rest from reference TRBV5-4 and TRBJ1-1 gives the full variable domain: ETGVTQSPTHLIKTRGQQVTLRCSSQSGHNTVSWYQQALGQGPQFIFQYYREEENGRGNFPPRFSGLQFPNYSSELNVNALELDDSALYLCASSPTDRGMNTEAFFGQGTRLTVV.

The chain joins TRBV7-2 to TRBJ2-3; perhaps TRBD2 as D (6 bases). Trimming took 1 base from V and 1 from J, leaving 9 bases between them. This CDR3 is 15 amino acids long. Per germline, CDR1 SGHTA and CDR2 FQGNSA. This CDR3 is CASSLGASGTDTQYF. Written as DNA, the CDR3 is TGTGCCAGCAGCTTAGGGGCTAGCGGCACAGATACGCAGTATTTT.

The chain joins TRBV6-6 to TRBJ1-2; D call uncertain. The length of the CDR3 is 13 residues. The germline V gene encodes CDR1 MNHNY and CDR2 SVGAGI (reference sequence). Deletions cut 6 bases from V and 1 base from J, with 9 bases between. CDR3 nucleotide sequence: TGTGCCAGCAGCCTAAGTGGTAACTATGGCTACACCTTC. It is translated as CASSLSGNYGYTF.

The V and J genes are TRBV27 and TRBJ2-6; TRBD2 might be the D (5 bases). CDR3 length equals 18 residues. The V gene's germline CDR1 is MNHEY and CDR2 SMNVEV (reference sequence). V dropped 2 bases and J dropped 5 bases, with 19 bases sitting between them. The CDR3 region is CASSLLLGSIMRANVLTF. The CDR3 DNA follows: TGTGCCAGCAGTTTACTCCTTGGGAGTATAATGAGGGCCAACGTCCTGACTTTC.

The CDR3 bases are TGTGCCAGCAGCTTAGCGCCGGGGATCACCTACAATGAGCAGTTCTTC. Protein product: CASSLAPGITYNEQFF. The genes are TRBV7-2 and TRBJ2-1, with a weak D call TRBD2 (5 bases). The V gene's germline CDR1 is SGHTA and CDR2 FQGNSA. The V end lost 0 bases, the J end lost 2 bases, and 11 bases lay between the germline ends. CDR3 length: 16 amino acids.

V usage is TRBV5-8 and J usage is TRBJ1-1, with D unresolved. The CDR3 has 13 residues. In germline, CDR1 is SGHTS, CDR2 YDEGEE. Trimming stripped 0 bases from V and 0 bases from J, with 3 bases between. The CDR3 reads CASSLVLNTEAFF. Written as DNA, the CDR3 is TGTGCCAGCAGCTTGGTCTTGAACACTGAAGCTTTCTTT.

In the case of this clone: Other DNA sequences in this sample translate to the same CDR3. The chain has TRBV19 and TRBJ2-3; TRBD1 matches 10 bases. The CDR3 has 13 residues. Germline V gene lookup returns CDR1 LNHDA and CDR2 SQIVND (reference sequence). Germline trimming cut 9 bases from V and 3 bases from J; bases unmatched to any gene: 3. CDR3 residues: CASSGQGTDTQYF. The CDR3 region has the DNA TGTGCCAGCTCGGGACAGGGGACAGATACGCAGTATTTT.

As to this clone: Other DNA sequences in this sample translate to the same CDR3. The rearrangement uses TRBV19 and TRBJ2-7, with D possibly being TRBD1 or TRBD2 (6 bases each). The CDR3 has 13 residues. V was cut by 4 bases and J by 3 bases, with 10 bases left in between. Germline CDR1 LNHDA, CDR2 SQIVND (reference sequence). In DNA form, the CDR3 reads TGTGCCAGTAGTACACAGGGAGGCTACGAGCAGTACTTC. The encoded protein is CASSTQGGYEQYF.

This clone appeared a single time. The rearrangement uses TRBV5-1 and TRBJ2-2, with 15 nucleotides matching TRBD2. V shed 4 bases, J shed 7 bases, and the junction held 11 bases outside the gene matches. The CDR3 extends over 18 amino acids. Germline assignment: CDR1 SGHRS and CDR2 YFSETQ. DNA for the CDR3: TGCGCCAGCAGCACTGGACTAGCGGGAGGGCCCTATGGCGGGGAGCTGTTTTTT. The encoded protein is CASSTGLAGGPYGGELFF. The full variable domain, with the rest looked up from reference TRBV5-1 and TRBJ2-2, is KAGVTQTPRYLIKTRGQQVTLSCSPISGHRSVSWYQQTPGQGLQFLFEYFSETQRNKGNFPGRFSGRQFSNSRSEMNVSTLELGDSALYLCASSTGLAGGPYGGELFFGEGSRLTVL.

V is TRBV7-9 and J is TRBJ2-7; 11 nucleotides match TRBD2. Per the germline V gene, CDR1 is SEHNR and CDR2 is FQNEAQ (reference sequence). The V gene end was trimmed by 5 bases and the J gene end by 6 bases; junction bases not matched to a gene: 9. The CDR3 has 15 residues. CDR3 amino acids: CASSSRTGLAVEQYF. The CDR3, as DNA: TGTGCCAGCAGCAGCCGAACGGGACTAGCGGTCGAGCAGTACTTC.

The chain joins TRBV19 to TRBJ2-3, with TRBD2 matching over 8 bases. The V and J ends lost 3 bases and 5 bases, in that order; junction bases with no gene match: 13. The CDR3 spans 17 residues. CDR1 and CDR2 (germline): LNHDA, SQIVND (reference sequence). CDR3 residues: CASSIASGPFKGDTQYF. In DNA, the CDR3 is TGTGCCAGTAGTATCGCTAGCGGGCCCTTCAAAGGAGATACGCAGTATTTT.

As regards this clone: The identical CDR3 is also encoded by other nucleotide sequences in the sample. The chain joins TRBV5-1 to TRBJ2-6; the D is unclear. Germline V gene data show CDR1 as SGHRS and CDR2 as YFSETQ. V gave up 0 bases and J gave up 0 bases, with 4 bases separating them. This CDR3 comprises 15 residues. This CDR3 is CASSLEGSGANVLTF. The CDR3 nucleotides read TGCGCCAGCAGCTTGGAGGGCTCTGGGGCCAACGTCCTGACTTTC.

This clone was detected once. The chain joins TRBV5-6 to TRBJ2-2; D is perhaps TRBD1 (5 bases). In germline, CDR1 is SGHDT, CDR2 YYEEEE. Trimming removed 2 bases at V and 0 bases at J, with 17 bases between. The CDR3 loop spans 18 amino acids. The CDR3 loop is CASSFAGLAGTNTGELFF. The CDR3 DNA reads as TGTGCCAGCAGCTTTGCAGGTTTGGCAGGGACGAACACCGGGGAGCTGTTTTTT.

The rearrangement uses TRBV7-2 and TRBJ2-5; 10 bases fit TRBD2. CDR1 and CDR2 (germline): SGHTA, FQGNSA. CDR3 length: 14 residues. V was pared by 8 bases and J by 5 bases, with 8 bases of the junction left unmatched. The CDR3 coding sequence is TGTGCCAGCGGTCCTAGCGGGAGCAAGGAGACCCAGTACTTC. It is translated as CASGPSGSKETQYF.

The CDR3 region is CASSLVIMGGGMNTGELFF. The CDR3 DNA follows: TGTGCCAGCAGCTTAGTGATAATGGGCGGGGGAATGAACACCGGGGAGCTGTTTTTT. J is TRBJ2-2 and V is TRBV11-3; the match to TRBD2 covers 7 bases. Germline assignment: CDR1 SGHNT and CDR2 YENEEA. Trimming cost V 1 base and J 1 base; bases outside gene matches: 12. The CDR3 contains 19 residues.

The V call is TRBV5-1, the J call TRBJ2-2; D is unresolved. The V and J ends lost 0 bases and 3 bases respectively, with 6 bases between them. CDR1 is SGHRS and CDR2 is YFSETQ in the germline V gene. This CDR3 contains 14 residues. CDR3 bases: TGCGCCAGCAGCTTGGTCAAGGACACCGGGGAGCTGTTTTTT. Translated: CASSLVKDTGELFF.

The rearrangement joins TRBV5-1 to TRBJ1-2; a weak D match, TRBD1 (5 bases). Germline values: CDR1 SGHRS, CDR2 YFSETQ. This CDR3 has 14 amino acids. V was trimmed by 7 bases and J by 0 bases, leaving 13 bases between them. The CDR3 DNA is TGCGCCAGCTCAACGGGGGGAGCTAACTATGGCTACACCTTC. This codes for CASSTGGANYGYTF.

This chain links TRBV25-1 with TRBJ2-7; TRBD1 agrees at 8 bases. Germline lookup yields CDR1 MGHDK and CDR2 SYGVNS. The CDR3 has 15 residues. V lost 1 base and J lost 2; bases outside the gene matches: 4. Here the CDR3 reads CASSEFRTGTYEQYF. The CDR3 bases are TGTGCCAGCAGTGAATTCCGGACAGGGACCTACGAGCAGTACTTC.

V is TRBV6-1 and J is TRBJ1-3; D is ambiguous. Trimming took 3 bases from V and 0 from J, leaving 21 bases between them. The germline V gene encodes CDR1 MNHNS and CDR2 SASEGT. The CDR3 covers 19 residues. CDR3 bases: TGTGCCAGCAGTGATCGCTGGAGTTTGGACGGCGACTCTGGAAACACCATATATTTT. Translating gives CASSDRWSLDGDSGNTIYF.

This sequence joins TRBV2 and TRBJ1-5; TRBD1 matches at 9 bases. Trimming removed 3 bases from V and 6 bases from J; junction bases left unmatched: 3. This CDR3 comprises 14 residues. In germline, CDR1 is SNHLY, CDR2 FYNNEI. The CDR3 protein is CASSEDRGIQPQHF. In nucleotides, the CDR3 is TGTGCCAGCAGTGAGGACAGGGGAATTCAGCCCCAGCATTTT.

CDR3 DNA: TGTGCCAGCAGAACGGAATGGACAGGGGGCTACGAGCAGTACTTC. Its protein product is CASRTEWTGGYEQYF. The J gene is TRBJ2-7, the V gene TRBV6-5; 10 bases line up with TRBD1. The length of the CDR3 is 15 residues. Germline V gene lookup returns CDR1 MNHEY and CDR2 SVGAGI. J lost 3 bases, V lost 6 bases, and 8 bases had no gene match.

The rearrangement joins TRBV7-9 to TRBJ2-7, with 8 nucleotides matching TRBD2. V was pared by 8 bases and J by 6 bases, with 6 bases of the junction left unmatched. This CDR3 has 12 amino acids. The germline CDR1 and CDR2 sequences are SEHNR and FQNEAQ (reference sequence). CDR3: CASARGGGEQYF. The CDR3 DNA sequence: TGTGCCAGCGCTCGGGGGGGAGGCGAGCAGTACTTC.